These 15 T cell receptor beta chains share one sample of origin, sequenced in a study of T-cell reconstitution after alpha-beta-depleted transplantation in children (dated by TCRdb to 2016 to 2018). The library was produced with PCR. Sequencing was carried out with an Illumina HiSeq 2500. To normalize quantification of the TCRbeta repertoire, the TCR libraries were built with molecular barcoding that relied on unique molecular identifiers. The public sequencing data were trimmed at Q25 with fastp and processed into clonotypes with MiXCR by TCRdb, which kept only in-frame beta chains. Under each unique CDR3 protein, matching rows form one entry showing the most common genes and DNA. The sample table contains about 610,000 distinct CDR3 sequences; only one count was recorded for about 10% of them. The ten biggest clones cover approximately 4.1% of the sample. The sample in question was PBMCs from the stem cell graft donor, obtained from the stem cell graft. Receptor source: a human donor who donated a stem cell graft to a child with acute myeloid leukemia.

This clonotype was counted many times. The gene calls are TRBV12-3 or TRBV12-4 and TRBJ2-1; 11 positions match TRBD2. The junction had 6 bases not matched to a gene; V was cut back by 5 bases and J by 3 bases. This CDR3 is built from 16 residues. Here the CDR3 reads CASSGPGLADYNEQFF. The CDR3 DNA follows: TGTGCCAGCAGTGGCCCGGGACTAGCGGACTACAATGAGCAGTTCTTC.

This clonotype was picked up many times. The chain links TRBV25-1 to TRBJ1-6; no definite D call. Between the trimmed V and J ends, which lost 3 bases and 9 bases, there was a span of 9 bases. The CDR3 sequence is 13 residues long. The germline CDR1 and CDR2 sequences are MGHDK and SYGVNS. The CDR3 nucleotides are TGTGCCAGCAGTGACCTTAGTGGTTCACCCCTCCACTTT. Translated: CASSDLSGSPLHF.

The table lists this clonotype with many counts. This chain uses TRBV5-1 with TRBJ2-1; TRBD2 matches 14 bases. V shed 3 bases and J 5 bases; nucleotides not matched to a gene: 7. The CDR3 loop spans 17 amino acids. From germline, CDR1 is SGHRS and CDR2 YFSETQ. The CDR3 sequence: CASSSGLAGGHNNEQFF. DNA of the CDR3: TGCGCCAGCAGCTCCGGACTAGCGGGAGGACACAACAATGAGCAGTTCTTC.

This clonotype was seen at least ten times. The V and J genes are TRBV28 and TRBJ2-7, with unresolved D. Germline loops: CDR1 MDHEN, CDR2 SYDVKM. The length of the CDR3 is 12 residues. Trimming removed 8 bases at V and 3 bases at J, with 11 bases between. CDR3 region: CASYSDDYEQYF. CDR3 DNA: TGTGCCAGCTACAGCGATGACTACGAGCAGTACTTC.

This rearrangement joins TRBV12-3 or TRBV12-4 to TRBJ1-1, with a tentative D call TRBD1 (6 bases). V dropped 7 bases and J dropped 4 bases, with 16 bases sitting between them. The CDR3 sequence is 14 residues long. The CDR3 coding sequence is TGTGCCAGCACTTGGGACAAGGGAGGCACTGAAGCTTTCTTT. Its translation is CASTWDKGGTEAFF.

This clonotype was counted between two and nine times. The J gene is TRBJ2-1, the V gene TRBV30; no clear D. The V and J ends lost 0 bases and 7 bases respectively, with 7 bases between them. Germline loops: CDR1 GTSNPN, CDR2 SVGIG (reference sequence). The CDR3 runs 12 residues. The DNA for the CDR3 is TGTGCCTGGAGTGTAAAGGGTAATGAGCAGTTCTTC. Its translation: CAWSVKGNEQFF.

CDR3 residues: CASSLASGRAHSNLFF. In DNA form, the CDR3 reads TGTGCCAGCAGCTTAGCTAGCGGGAGGGCCCATTCAAATTTGTTCTTC. The chain joins TRBV7-2 to TRBJ2-1, with 11 bases identical to TRBD2. Germline V gene data show CDR1 as SGHTA and CDR2 as FQGNSA. V dropped 0 bases and J dropped 15; count of bases not matched to a gene: 13. The CDR3 covers 16 residues.

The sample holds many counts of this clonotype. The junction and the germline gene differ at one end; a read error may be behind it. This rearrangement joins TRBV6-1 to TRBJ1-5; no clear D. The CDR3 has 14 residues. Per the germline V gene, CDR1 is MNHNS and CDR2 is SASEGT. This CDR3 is CASIESRTYQPQHF. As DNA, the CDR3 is TGTGCCAGCATTGAAAGTAGAACCTATCAGCCCCAGCATTTT.

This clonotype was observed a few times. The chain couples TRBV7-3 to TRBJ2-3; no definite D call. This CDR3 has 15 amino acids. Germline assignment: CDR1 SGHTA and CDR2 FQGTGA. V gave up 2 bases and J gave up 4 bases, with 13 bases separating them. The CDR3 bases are TGTGCCAGCAGCTTAGGCGGTGGATATTCAGATACGCAGTATTTT. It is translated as CASSLGGGYSDTQYF.

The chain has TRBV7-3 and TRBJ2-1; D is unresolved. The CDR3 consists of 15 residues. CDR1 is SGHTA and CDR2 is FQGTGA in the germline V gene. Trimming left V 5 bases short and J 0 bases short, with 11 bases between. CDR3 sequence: CASSQDVSSYNEQFF. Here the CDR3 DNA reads TGTGCCAGCAGCCAAGACGTTAGCTCCTACAATGAGCAGTTCTTC.

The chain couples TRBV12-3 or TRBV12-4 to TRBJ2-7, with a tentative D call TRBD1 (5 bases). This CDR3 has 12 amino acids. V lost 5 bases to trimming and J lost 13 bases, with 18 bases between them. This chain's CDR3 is CASSPETDDRYF. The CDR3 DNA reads TGTGCCAGCAGTCCCGAGACGGACGACAGATACTTC.

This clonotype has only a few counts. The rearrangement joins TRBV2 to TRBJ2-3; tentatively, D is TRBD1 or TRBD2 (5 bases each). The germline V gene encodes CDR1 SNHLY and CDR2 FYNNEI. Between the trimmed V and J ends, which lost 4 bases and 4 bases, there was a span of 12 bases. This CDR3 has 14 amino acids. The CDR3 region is CASSVEWGSDTQYF. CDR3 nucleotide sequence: TGTGCCAGCAGTGTGGAATGGGGGTCAGATACGCAGTATTTT.

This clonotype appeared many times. CDR3 coding DNA: TGCAGCGTGACATCTAGCGTCAGATCCTACAATGAGCAGTTCTTC. It encodes CSVTSSVRSYNEQFF. The genes are TRBV29-1 and TRBJ2-1, with a weak D call TRBD2 (6 bases). The CDR3 totals 15 residues. CDR1 is SQVTM and CDR2 is ANQGSEA in the germline V gene. Trimming removed 6 bases from V and 1 base from J, with 16 bases in between.

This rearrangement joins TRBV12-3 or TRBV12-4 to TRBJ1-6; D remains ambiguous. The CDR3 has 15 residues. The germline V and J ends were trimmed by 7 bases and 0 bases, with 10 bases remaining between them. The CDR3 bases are TGTGCCAGCACCCCGACCAGCTCCTATAATTCACCCCTCCACTTT. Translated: CASTPTSSYNSPLHF.

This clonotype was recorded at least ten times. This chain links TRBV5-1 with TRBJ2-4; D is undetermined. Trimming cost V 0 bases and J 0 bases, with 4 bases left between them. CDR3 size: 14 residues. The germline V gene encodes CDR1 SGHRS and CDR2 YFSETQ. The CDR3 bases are TGCGCCAGCAGCTTGGCGGTAGCCAAAAACATTCAGTACTTC. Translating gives CASSLAVAKNIQYF.